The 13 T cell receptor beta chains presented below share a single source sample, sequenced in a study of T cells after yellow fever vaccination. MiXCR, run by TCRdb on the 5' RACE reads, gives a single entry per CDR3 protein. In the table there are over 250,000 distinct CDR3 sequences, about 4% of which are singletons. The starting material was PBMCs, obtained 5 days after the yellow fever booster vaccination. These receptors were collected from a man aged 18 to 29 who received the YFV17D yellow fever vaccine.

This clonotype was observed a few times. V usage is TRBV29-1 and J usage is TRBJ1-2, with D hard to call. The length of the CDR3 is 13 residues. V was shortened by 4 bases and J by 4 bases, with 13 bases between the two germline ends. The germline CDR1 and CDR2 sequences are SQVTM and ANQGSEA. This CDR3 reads CSVGGGNAYGYTF. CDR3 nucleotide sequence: TGCAGCGTTGGGGGAGGGAACGCCTATGGCTACACCTTC.

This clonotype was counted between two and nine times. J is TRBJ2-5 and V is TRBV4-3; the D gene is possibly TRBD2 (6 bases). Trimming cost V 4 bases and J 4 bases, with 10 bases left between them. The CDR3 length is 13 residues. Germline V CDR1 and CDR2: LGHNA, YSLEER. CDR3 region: CASSRDSLETQYF. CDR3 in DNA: TGCGCCAGCAGCCGGGACTCTTTAGAGACCCAGTACTTC.

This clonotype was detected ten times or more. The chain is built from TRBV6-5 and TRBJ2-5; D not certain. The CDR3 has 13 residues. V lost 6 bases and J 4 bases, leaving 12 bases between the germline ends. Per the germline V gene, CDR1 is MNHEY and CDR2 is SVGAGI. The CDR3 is CASSNRPRETQYF. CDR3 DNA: TGTGCCAGCAGCAACCGTCCAAGAGAGACCCAGTACTTC.

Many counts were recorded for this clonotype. CDR3 amino acids: CASSLAGNTGELFF. CDR3 bases: TGTGCCAGCAGCTTAGCAGGGAACACCGGGGAGCTGTTTTTT. V gene TRBV7-6 combines with J gene TRBJ2-2; D uncertain. The CDR3 is 14 amino acids. V was clipped by 0 bases and J by 1 base, with 3 bases between them. Germline V gives CDR1 SGHVS, CDR2 FNYEAQ.

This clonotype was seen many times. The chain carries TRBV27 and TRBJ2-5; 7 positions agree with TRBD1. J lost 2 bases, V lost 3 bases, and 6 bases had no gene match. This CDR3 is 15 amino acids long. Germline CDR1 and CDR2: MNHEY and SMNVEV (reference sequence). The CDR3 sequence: CASSLRGREQETQYF. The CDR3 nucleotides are TGTGCCAGCAGTTTGAGGGGGCGAGAGCAAGAGACCCAGTACTTC.

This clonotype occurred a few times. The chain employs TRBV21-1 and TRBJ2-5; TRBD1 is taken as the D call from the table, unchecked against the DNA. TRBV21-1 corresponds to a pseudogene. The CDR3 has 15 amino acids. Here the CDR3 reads CASSDGASVSGTQYF. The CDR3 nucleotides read TGTGCCAGCAGCGATGGGGCGTCAGTAAGTGGGACCCAGTACTTC.

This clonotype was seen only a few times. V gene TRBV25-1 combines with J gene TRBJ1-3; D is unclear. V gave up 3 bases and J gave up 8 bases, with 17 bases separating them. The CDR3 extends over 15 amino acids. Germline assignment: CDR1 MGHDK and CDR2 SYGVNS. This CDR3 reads CASSDVRVQADTIYF. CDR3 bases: TGTGCCAGCAGTGACGTAAGGGTCCAAGCGGACACCATATATTTT.

The CDR3 reads CASSLDRRGVKDTQYF. CDR3 in DNA: TGTGCCAGCAGCTTAGATCGGCGGGGGGTCAAAGATACGCAGTATTTT. The chain has TRBV7-2 and TRBJ2-3; 8 bases agree with TRBD2. V lost 1 base and J lost 5; bases outside the gene matches: 8. This CDR3 is 16 amino acids long. Germline V gene sequence: CDR1 SGHTA, CDR2 FQGNSA.

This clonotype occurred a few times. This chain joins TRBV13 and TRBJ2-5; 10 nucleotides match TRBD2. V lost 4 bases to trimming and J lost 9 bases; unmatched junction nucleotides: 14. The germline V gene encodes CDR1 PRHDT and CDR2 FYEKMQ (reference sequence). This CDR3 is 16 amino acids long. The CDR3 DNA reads TGTGCCAGCAGCTGGATAAAGCGGGGGGGCAAGAGACCCCAGTACTTC. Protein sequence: CASSWIKRGGKRPQYF.

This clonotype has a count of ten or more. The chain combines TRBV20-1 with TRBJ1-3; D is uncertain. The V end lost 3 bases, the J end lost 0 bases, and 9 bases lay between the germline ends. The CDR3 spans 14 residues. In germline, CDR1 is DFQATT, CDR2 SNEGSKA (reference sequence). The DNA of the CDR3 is TGCAGTGCTAGCGGCGGGAGCTCTGGAAACACCATATATTTT. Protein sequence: CSASGGSSGNTIYF.

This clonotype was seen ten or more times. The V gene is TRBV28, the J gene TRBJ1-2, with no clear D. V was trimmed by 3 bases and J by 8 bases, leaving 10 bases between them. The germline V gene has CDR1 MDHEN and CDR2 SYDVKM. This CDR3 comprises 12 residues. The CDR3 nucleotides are TGTGCCAGCAGTTTGAGGGATAGGGGCTACACCTTC. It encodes CASSLRDRGYTF.

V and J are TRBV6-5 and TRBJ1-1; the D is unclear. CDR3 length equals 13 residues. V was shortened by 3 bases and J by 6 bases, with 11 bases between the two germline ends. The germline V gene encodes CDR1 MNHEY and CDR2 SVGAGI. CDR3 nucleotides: TGTGCCAGCAGTTATAAAAATGGCGCTGAAGCTTTCTTT. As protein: CASSYKNGAEAFF.

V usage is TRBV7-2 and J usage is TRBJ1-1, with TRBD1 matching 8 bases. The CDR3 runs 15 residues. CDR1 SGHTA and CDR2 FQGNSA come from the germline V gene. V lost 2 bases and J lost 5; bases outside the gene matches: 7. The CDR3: CASSLPQGAGTEAFF. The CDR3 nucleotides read TGTGCCAGCAGCTTACCGCAGGGGGCCGGAACTGAAGCTTTCTTT.